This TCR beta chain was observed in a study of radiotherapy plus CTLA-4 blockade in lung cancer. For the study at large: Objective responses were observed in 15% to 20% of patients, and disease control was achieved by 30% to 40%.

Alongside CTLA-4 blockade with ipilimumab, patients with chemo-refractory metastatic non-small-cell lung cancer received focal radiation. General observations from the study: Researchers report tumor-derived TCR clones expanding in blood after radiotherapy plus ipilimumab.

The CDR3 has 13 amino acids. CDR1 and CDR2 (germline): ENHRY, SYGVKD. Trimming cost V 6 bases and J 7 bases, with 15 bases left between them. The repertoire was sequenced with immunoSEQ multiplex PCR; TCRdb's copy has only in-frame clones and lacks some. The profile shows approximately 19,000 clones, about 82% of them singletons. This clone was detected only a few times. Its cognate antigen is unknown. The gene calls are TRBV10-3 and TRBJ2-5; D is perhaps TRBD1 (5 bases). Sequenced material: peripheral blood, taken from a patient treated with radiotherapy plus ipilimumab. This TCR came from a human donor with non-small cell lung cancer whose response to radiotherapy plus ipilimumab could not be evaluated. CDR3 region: CAIRGPDQGTQYF. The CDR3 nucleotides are TGTGCCATCAGGGGCCCCGATCAGGGGACCCAGTACTTC.